The 27 T cell receptor beta chains in this list originate from one sample, sequenced in a study of cytomegalovirus exposure and HLA in healthy donors. The assay was immunoSEQ multiplex PCR, and TCRdb's table has in-frame clones only and misses some. The repertoire holds some 120,000 clones, with approximately 90% as singletons. Sequencing was done on a sample of PBMCs. The receptors come from a woman under 30 in good health and CMV-seronegative.

This clone has a single count. The CDR3 coding sequence is TGTGCCAGCAGTTTATCTATTGGCGGGATTTACAATGAGCAGTTCTTC. Translated: CASSLSIGGIYNEQFF. The chain has TRBV27 and TRBJ2-1, with D maybe TRBD2 (6 bases). Trimming shortened V by 0 bases and J by 4 bases, and 13 bases separated the two germline ends. This CDR3 is 16 amino acids long. Germline V CDR1 and CDR2: MNHEY, SMNVEV (reference sequence).

V usage is TRBV10-2 and J usage is TRBJ1-3; D not resolved. The CDR3 runs to 16 residues. Trimming removed 3 bases at V and 1 base at J, with 13 bases between. From germline, CDR1 is WSHSY and CDR2 SAAADI. CDR3 protein: CASSDPPRASGNTIYF. In DNA, the CDR3 is TGCGCCAGCAGTGACCCCCCGAGGGCGTCTGGAAACACCATATATTTT.

The CDR3 is CASSFSYTANYGYTF. DNA of the CDR3: TGTGCCAGCAGCTTCTCATATACAGCTAACTATGGCTACACCTTC. The V call is TRBV7-2, the J call TRBJ1-2; no reliable D call. The CDR3 is 15 residues long. Trimming took 3 bases from V and 0 from J, leaving 11 bases between them. Germline CDR1 is SGHTA and CDR2 is FQGNSA. Drawing the rest from reference TRBV7-2 and TRBJ1-2, the complete variable domain is GAGVSQSPSNKVTEKGKDVELRCDPISGHTALYWYRQSLGQGLEFLIYFQGNSAPDKSGLPSDRFSAERTGGSVSTLTIQRTQQEDSAVYLCASSFSYTANYGYTFGSGTRLTVV.

This chain links TRBV7-7 with TRBJ1-5; 7 bases match TRBD1. Germline V gives CDR1 SSHAT, CDR2 FNYEAQ (reference sequence). V lost 3 bases, J lost 2 bases, and 7 bases stayed unmatched. The CDR3 runs 16 residues. CDR3 sequence (DNA): TGTGCCAGCAGCTTCCCGTCAGGGGGTCGCAATCAGCCCCAGCATTTT. Its protein is CASSFPSGGRNQPQHF. Variable domain in full (rest from reference TRBV7-7 and TRBJ1-5): GAGVSQSPRYKVTKRGQDVTLRCDPISSHATLYWYQQALGQGPEFLTYFNYEAQPDKSGLPSDRFSAERPEGSISTLTIQRTEQRDSAMYRCASSFPSGGRNQPQHFGDGTRLSIL.

The chain uses TRBV27 and TRBJ1-2, with D possibly being TRBD1 (6 bases). Germline assignment: CDR1 MNHEY and CDR2 SMNVEV (reference sequence). The V and J ends lost 3 bases and 8 bases respectively, with 19 bases between them. This CDR3 region has 15 residues. The CDR3 sequence: CASSFLQGPAGGYTF. DNA for the CDR3: TGTGCCAGCAGTTTCCTCCAGGGGCCGGCCGGGGGCTACACCTTC.

The chain combines TRBV6-5 with TRBJ1-3, with TRBD1 matching over 8 bases. Trimming removed 6 bases from V and 2 bases from J; junction bases left unmatched: 3. Germline CDR1 is MNHEY and CDR2 is SVGAGI. CDR3 size: 14 residues. CDR3 region: CASRQDRAGNTIYF. Here the CDR3 DNA reads TGTGCCAGCAGACAGGACAGGGCTGGAAACACCATATATTTT.

This chain connects TRBV7-3 to TRBJ2-3; 9 bases are shared with TRBD1. V lost 10 bases to trimming and J lost 2 bases; unmatched junction nucleotides: 4. CDR1 and CDR2 (germline): SGHTA, FQGTGA. This CDR3 contains 13 residues. CDR3 loop: CAKRTGDTDTQYF. Here the CDR3 DNA reads TGTGCCAAAAGGACAGGGGACACAGATACGCAGTATTTT.

CDR3 residues: CASTQTGYVGYTF. The CDR3 DNA is TGTGCCAGCACCCAGACGGGGTACGTCGGCTACACCTTC. The chain uses TRBV28 and TRBJ1-2, with D hard to call. From germline, CDR1 is MDHEN and CDR2 SYDVKM. The CDR3 runs 13 residues. Trimming shortened V by 7 bases and J by 8 bases, and 17 bases separated the two germline ends.

This clone has a single count. The gene calls are TRBV5-4 and TRBJ1-2; possible D gene TRBD1, 6 bases. V gave up 1 base and J gave up 2 bases, with 18 bases separating them. The CDR3 is made up of 17 amino acids. Germline lookup yields CDR1 SGHNT and CDR2 YYREEE (reference sequence). The CDR3 region has the DNA TGTGCCAGCAGCTTGCCCTCCCGCAGGGGCGGAAACTATGGCTACACCTTC. Its translation: CASSLPSRRGGNYGYTF.

V gene TRBV27 combines with J gene TRBJ2-2, with 11 bases matching TRBD2. Germline CDR1 and CDR2: MNHEY and SMNVEV (reference sequence). This CDR3 is 17 amino acids long. The J segment lost 6 bases and the V segment lost 2 bases, leaving 8 bases of the junction unmatched. The CDR3 sequence is CASSLRLAGGNSGELFF. The CDR3 bases are TGTGCCAGCAGTTTAAGGCTAGCGGGAGGAAACTCCGGGGAGCTGTTTTTT.

The chain's CDR3 is CASSLAGDGANVLTF. CDR3 nucleotide sequence: TGTGCCAGCAGCTTGGCAGGGGATGGGGCCAACGTCCTGACTTTC. The gene calls are TRBV5-8 and TRBJ2-6, with a possible D match to TRBD1 (6 bases). This CDR3 has 15 residues. Germline V gene data show CDR1 as SGHTS and CDR2 as YDEGEE. Deletions cut 0 bases from V and 3 bases from J, with 7 bases between.

A few counts support this clone. J is TRBJ1-2 and V is TRBV30, with 7 nucleotides matching TRBD1. The trim removed 0 bases at V and 4 bases at J, leaving 5 bases unmatched. The CDR3 totals 14 residues. Germline V gene lookup returns CDR1 GTSNPN and CDR2 SVGIG (reference sequence). CDR3: CAWSVVNRGYGYTF. CDR3 coding DNA: TGTGCCTGGAGTGTAGTGAACAGGGGCTATGGCTACACCTTC.

The CDR3 protein is CASSFTDSGANVLTF. The CDR3 nucleotides read TGTGCCAGCAGCTTCACAGACTCTGGGGCCAACGTCCTGACTTTC. The chain combines TRBV9 with TRBJ2-6, with D unclear. V shed 4 bases and J shed 0 bases, with 8 bases lying between them. The germline V gene encodes CDR1 SGDLS and CDR2 YYNGEE. The CDR3 covers 15 residues.

The chain links TRBV2 to TRBJ2-7; tentatively, D is TRBD2 (6 bases). Trimming took 8 bases from V and 6 from J, leaving 11 bases between them. From germline, CDR1 is SNHLY and CDR2 FYNNEI. The CDR3 is made up of 11 amino acids. CDR3 loop: CASSVEGEQYF. The CDR3 nucleotides are TGTGCCAGCTCGGTGGAGGGCGAGCAGTACTTC.

This clone was detected only once. An end of the junction does not agree with germline; a read error may underlie this. The V call is TRBV27, the J call TRBJ2-2; the D gene is possibly TRBD2 (7 bases). This CDR3 has 14 residues. Germline V lookup: CDR1 MNHEY, CDR2 SMNVEV (reference sequence). The CDR3 DNA reads as TGTCCTAGGGTGTGGGGGGGCACCACCCGGGAGCTGTTTTTT. Its translation: CPRVWGGTTRELFF.

The chain uses TRBV9 and TRBJ1-2; no reliable D call. The CDR3 runs to 13 residues. Trimming shortened V by 1 base and J by 6 bases, and 10 bases separated the two germline ends. Per the germline V gene, CDR1 is SGDLS and CDR2 is YYNGEE. The DNA for the CDR3 is TGTGCCAGCAGCGTACAAAATTCCCATGGCTACACCTTC. Encoded protein: CASSVQNSHGYTF.

This clone was detected only once. The rearrangement uses TRBV7-3 and TRBJ2-1; tentatively, D is TRBD2 (5 bases). The germline V and J ends were trimmed by 5 bases and 12 bases, with 20 bases remaining between them. The germline V gene encodes CDR1 SGHTA and CDR2 FQGTGA. The CDR3 has 14 amino acids. CDR3 in amino acids: CASSPTALAKVQFF. The CDR3 region has the DNA TGTGCCAGCAGCCCTACAGCGCTAGCTAAGGTGCAGTTCTTC.

V is TRBV5-6 and J is TRBJ2-3, with 8 bases aligning to TRBD2. The J segment lost 6 bases and the V segment lost 4 bases, leaving 7 bases of the junction unmatched. The germline V gene encodes CDR1 SGHDT and CDR2 YYEEEE. The CDR3 loop spans 14 amino acids. CDR3 protein: CASSTGLASDTQYF. The CDR3 nucleotides are TGTGCCAGCAGCACTGGACTAGCCTCGGATACGCAGTATTTT.

This chain connects TRBV7-9 to TRBJ2-1, with a possible D match to TRBD2 (5 bases). V lost 4 bases and J 3 bases, leaving 16 bases between the germline ends. The CDR3 totals 16 residues. Per germline, CDR1 SEHNR and CDR2 FQNEAQ (reference sequence). CDR3 in DNA: TGTGCCAGCAGCTCCAGCGGAACTATTATCTACAATGAGCAGTTCTTC. As protein: CASSSSGTIIYNEQFF.

V and J are TRBV25-1 and TRBJ1-3; tentative D call: TRBD1 (6 bases). V gave up 3 bases and J gave up 4 bases, with 19 bases separating them. Germline loops: CDR1 MGHDK, CDR2 SYGVNS. The CDR3 sequence is 17 residues long. CDR3 nucleotides: TGTGCCAGCAGTGATGGGGGCAGGTTCGGATCGGGAAACACCATATATTTT. Amino acid sequence: CASSDGGRFGSGNTIYF.

The V call is TRBV2, the J call TRBJ2-7, with TRBD1 matching over 9 bases. Unmatched junction bases numbered 2, after V lost 9 bases and J lost 2 bases. The germline V gene encodes CDR1 SNHLY and CDR2 FYNNEI. The CDR3 runs 12 residues. In DNA form, the CDR3 reads TGTGCCAGGGGACAGGGAACCTACGAGCAGTACTTC. It is translated as CARGQGTYEQYF.

This clone was detected only once. The identical CDR3 is also encoded by other nucleotide sequences in the sample. The rearrangement joins TRBV30 to TRBJ2-3; TRBD1 is a possible D gene (6 bases). The CDR3 is 11 residues long. The germline V gene has CDR1 GTSNPN and CDR2 SVGIG (reference sequence). With 5 bases removed from V and 6 bases from J, the gap between germline ends came to 9 bases. The CDR3 sequence: CAWGQGDTQYF. The DNA for the CDR3 is TGTGCCTGGGGCCAGGGGGATACGCAGTATTTT.

The chain joins TRBV5-4 to TRBJ2-5; 8 bases align to TRBD2. The V segment lost 4 bases and the J segment 2 bases; nucleotides outside the gene matches: 7. Looked up from germline, CDR1 is SGHNT and CDR2 is YYREEE (reference sequence). CDR3 length: 15 amino acids. This CDR3 is CASSTGGGIQETQYF. The DNA of the CDR3 is TGTGCCAGCAGCACCGGGGGGGGTATACAAGAGACCCAGTACTTC.

This clone was seen once. The V gene is TRBV28, the J gene TRBJ1-1; the match to TRBD1 covers 7 bases. CDR1 and CDR2 from the germline V gene are MDHEN and SYDVKM. CDR3 length: 14 amino acids. V gave up 5 bases and J gave up 2 bases; unmatched junction bases: 5. The CDR3 sequence: CASSKGARNTEAFF. In DNA form, the CDR3 reads TGTGCCAGCAGTAAGGGGGCCCGTAACACTGAAGCTTTCTTT.

The chain links TRBV5-1 to TRBJ2-1, with D tentatively TRBD2 (6 bases). Germline values: CDR1 SGHRS, CDR2 YFSETQ. This CDR3 spans 15 amino acids. V was cut by 4 bases and J by 3 bases, with 14 bases left in between. The CDR3, as DNA: TGCGCCAGCAGCGTACGGGGGAGCGGCTACAATGAGCAGTTCTTC. This gives the protein CASSVRGSGYNEQFF. Combining the CDR3 with reference TRBV5-1 and TRBJ2-1 gives the whole variable domain KAGVTQTPRYLIKTRGQQVTLSCSPISGHRSVSWYQQTPGQGLQFLFEYFSETQRNKGNFPGRFSGRQFSNSRSEMNVSTLELGDSALYLCASSVRGSGYNEQFFGPGTRLTVL.

DNA for the CDR3: TGTGCCAAGGGTGGACAGGGAGAAATCTATGGCTACACCTTC. Translating gives CAKGGQGEIYGYTF. This chain uses TRBV2 with TRBJ1-2; 8 nucleotides line up with TRBD1. With 10 bases clipped from V and 4 bases from J, the junction kept 11 bases outside the gene matches. Germline-derived CDR1 and CDR2 are SNHLY and FYNNEI. CDR3 length equals 14 residues.

The J gene is TRBJ1-1, the V gene TRBV27; possible D gene TRBD1, 5 bases. There are 14 residues in the CDR3. With 5 bases removed from V and 7 bases from J, the gap between germline ends came to 17 bases. CDR1 is MNHEY and CDR2 is SMNVEV in the germline V gene (reference sequence). This chain's CDR3 is CASSPRSARGEAFF. The DNA for the CDR3 is TGTGCCAGCAGTCCTCGATCGGCTAGGGGTGAAGCTTTCTTT.